The 30 T cell receptor beta chains below all came from one sample that was sequenced in a study of T cells in Graves' hyperthyroidism and ophthalmopathy (dated by TCRdb to about 2019). Library prep was done by multiplex PCR. Sequencing took place on an Illumina HiSeq 2000. Amplification of TCR beta CDR3 regions was carried out from RNA transcripts. A first-round RT-PCR of the TCR CDR3 used the HTBI primer set with the Qiagen OneStep RT-PCR kit. TCRdb passed the public sequencing reads through fastp at Q25 and MiXCR, retaining productive beta sequences. Every CDR3 protein is listed once, alongside the most common genes and DNA of its rows. In this sample the table shows 500,000 to 700,000 distinct CDR3 sequences, around 15% of which occur a single time. The ten largest make up 15% to 20% of the sample. The sample comprised blood. Receptors were obtained from a woman under 30 with Graves' hyperthyroidism.

This clonotype has a handful of counts. The J gene is TRBJ2-2, the V gene TRBV18, with 7 bases aligning to TRBD1. Germline CDR1 reads KGHSH; CDR2 reads LQKENI. This CDR3 contains 15 residues. J was trimmed by 3 bases and V by 0 bases; bases with no gene match: 1. The DNA for the CDR3 is TGTGCCAGCTCACCACCCCAGGGGGACACCGGGGAGCTGTTTTTT. This gives the protein CASSPPQGDTGELFF.

The table lists this clonotype with a few counts. The chain uses TRBV24-1 and TRBJ1-1; 8 bases fit TRBD1. The CDR3 totals 13 residues. The ends lost 7 bases at V and 4 bases at J; junction bases unmatched: 4. Germline V gives CDR1 KGHDR, CDR2 SFDVKD. The CDR3 here is CATRRQGSTEAFF. DNA of the CDR3: TGTGCCACCAGGAGACAGGGGAGCACTGAAGCTTTCTTT.

This clonotype was seen many times. This rearrangement joins TRBV7-6 to TRBJ2-7; D gene ambiguous. Germline lookup yields CDR1 SGHVS and CDR2 FNYEAQ. Between the trimmed V and J ends, which lost 0 bases and 5 bases, there was a span of 11 bases. The CDR3 consists of 14 residues. Here the CDR3 DNA reads TGTGCCAGCAGCTTAGCGCGGCTCGGCCACGAGCAGTACTTC. Translation: CASSLARLGHEQYF.

This clonotype was seen repeatedly, ten times or more. The chain links TRBV10-3 to TRBJ2-1, with 9 positions matching TRBD1. J lost 6 bases, V lost 5 bases, and 5 bases had no gene match. The CDR3 contains 14 residues. Per germline, CDR1 ENHRY and CDR2 SYGVKD. In nucleotides, the CDR3 is TGTGCCATCAGTCCGGGACAGGGAATCAATGAGCAGTTCTTC. It codes for CAISPGQGINEQFF.

This clonotype was counted a few times. The genes are TRBV7-9 and TRBJ1-1; D gene ambiguous. V was pared by 5 bases and J by 4 bases, with 17 bases between. Germline V gene data show CDR1 as SEHNR and CDR2 as FQNEAQ (reference sequence). The CDR3 runs 15 residues. The CDR3 loop reads CASSLGQNRGTEAFF. CDR3 DNA: TGTGCCAGCAGCCTAGGCCAGAATAGAGGCACTGAAGCTTTCTTT.

The gene calls are TRBV11-2 and TRBJ2-1, with TRBD2 matching 10 bases. The length of the CDR3 is 15 residues. After removal of 4 bases from V and 6 bases from J, the junction contained 6 bases not matched to a gene. Germline V gives CDR1 SGHAT, CDR2 FQNNGV. CDR3 protein: CASSSLAGARNEQFF. CDR3 DNA: TGTGCCAGCAGCTCCCTAGCGGGGGCCCGCAATGAGCAGTTCTTC.

This clonotype was detected ten times or more. This chain connects TRBV12-3 or TRBV12-4 to TRBJ1-2; the match to TRBD1 covers 7 bases. After removal of 5 bases from V and 8 bases from J, the junction contained 8 bases not matched to a gene. This CDR3 comprises 13 residues. CDR3 DNA sequence: TGTGCCAGCAGTCCGCGACAGGGAGACGGCTACACCTTC. This gives the protein CASSPRQGDGYTF.

This clonotype was detected only a few times. The chain carries TRBV20-1 and TRBJ2-7; 8 nucleotides align to TRBD1. The germline CDR1 and CDR2 sequences are DFQATT and SNEGSKA (reference sequence). V lost 6 bases to trimming and J lost 2 bases; unmatched junction nucleotides: 6. The CDR3 spans 13 residues. CDR3 amino acids: CSAITGGTYEQYF. Here the CDR3 DNA reads TGCAGTGCCATTACAGGGGGAACCTACGAGCAGTACTTC.

This clonotype was observed at least ten times. The rearrangement uses TRBV27 and TRBJ1-1, with D uncertain. Germline V gene sequence: CDR1 MNHEY, CDR2 SMNVEV (reference sequence). The length of the CDR3 is 11 residues. Trimming left V 7 bases short and J 1 base short, with 4 bases between. Here the CDR3 DNA reads TGTGCCAGCAAGGGGAACACTGAAGCTTTCTTT. Translating it yields CASKGNTEAFF.

This clonotype was recorded a few times. This chain's CDR3 is CASTYYLQETQYF. CDR3 coding DNA: TGTGCCAGCACTTACTATCTCCAAGAGACCCAGTACTTC. The chain couples TRBV12-3 or TRBV12-4 to TRBJ2-5; D remains unclear. CDR3 length: 13 residues. V gave up 7 bases and J gave up 1 base, with 10 bases separating them.

On this clonotype itself: This may arise from a read error, as a much more abundant clone is one base away. The chain is built from TRBV28 and TRBJ2-7; no definite D call. CDR3 length equals 13 residues. Per germline, CDR1 MDHEN and CDR2 SYDVKM. The CDR3 protein is CASSETKSYDQYF. Here the CDR3 DNA reads TGTGCCAGCAGTGAGACGAAATCCTACGACCAGTACTTC.

J is TRBJ1-2 and V is TRBV12-3 or TRBV12-4; TRBD1 agrees at 7 bases. There are 17 residues in the CDR3. V lost 5 bases and J lost 4; bases outside the gene matches: 16. The CDR3 DNA follows: TGTGCCAGCAGTCCAGACGCCGGGACAGCCCGAAGCTATGGCTACACCTTC. Protein product: CASSPDAGTARSYGYTF.

This clonotype was seen repeatedly, ten times or more. The chain has TRBV9 and TRBJ2-7; TRBD2 matches 7 bases. Germline V gene data show CDR1 as SGDLS and CDR2 as YYNGEE. Trimming took 3 bases from V and 4 from J; bases not matched to a gene: 10. There are 15 residues in the CDR3. The CDR3 DNA follows: TGTGCCAGCAGCGAGTCTAGCGGTTCCCCGTACGAGCAGTACTTC. As protein: CASSESSGSPYEQYF. The whole variable domain, filled in from reference TRBV9 and TRBJ2-7, reads DSGVTQTPKHLITATGQRVTLRCSPRSGDLSVYWYQQSLDQGLQFLIQYYNGEERAKGNILERFSAQQFPDLHSELNLSSLELGDSALYFCASSESSGSPYEQYFGPGTRLTVT.

This clonotype was seen more than once but under ten times. V gene TRBV2 combines with J gene TRBJ2-7; D gene ambiguous. Trimming pared 5 bases from V and 5 bases from J, leaving 19 bases between. Germline V gives CDR1 SNHLY, CDR2 FYNNEI. CDR3 length: 15 residues. CDR3 sequence reads: CASSSPPVLRDEQYF. The DNA for the CDR3 is TGTGCCAGCAGTTCTCCTCCGGTCCTAAGGGACGAGCAGTACTTC.

This clonotype occurred many times. This sequence joins TRBV11-2 and TRBJ2-5; 10 nucleotides align to TRBD1. CDR1 and CDR2 (germline): SGHAT, FQNNGV. The V segment lost 4 bases and the J segment 4 bases; nucleotides outside the gene matches: 6. CDR3 length: 15 amino acids. This chain's CDR3 is CASSSGQGRGETQYF. The CDR3 DNA sequence: TGTGCCAGCAGCTCGGGACAGGGGAGGGGAGAGACCCAGTACTTC.

This clonotype showed up many times. This rearrangement joins TRBV12-3 or TRBV12-4 to TRBJ1-1; 12 bases match TRBD1. This CDR3 contains 13 residues. The V gene end was trimmed by 3 bases and the J gene end by 10 bases; junction bases not matched to a gene: 3. CDR3 sequence (DNA): TGTGCCAGCAGTTTCGGGACAGGGGGCACAGCTTTCTTT. Its protein product is CASSFGTGGTAFF.

This sequence joins TRBV5-4 and TRBJ1-2; possibly TRBD1 for D (5 bases). CDR1 is SGHNT, CDR2 YYREEE, per germline (reference sequence). The V end was cut by 3 bases, the J end by 5 bases, with 14 bases between. The CDR3 is 14 amino acids. The CDR3 nucleotides are TGTGCCAGCAGCTACAGAGCATCAGGGTATGGCTACACCTTC. It is translated as CASSYRASGYGYTF. The full variable domain, its missing parts supplied by reference TRBV5-4 and TRBJ1-2, is ETGVTQSPTHLIKTRGQQVTLRCSSQSGHNTVSWYQQALGQGPQFIFQYYREEENGRGNFPPRFSGLQFPNYSSELNVNALELDDSALYLCASSYRASGYGYTFGSGTRLTVV.

This clonotype was observed at least ten times. The V and J genes are TRBV6-2 or TRBV6-3 and TRBJ1-2; D ambiguous. Germline-derived CDR1 and CDR2 are MNHEY and SVGEGT. Trimming took off 0 bases at V and 1 base at J, with 12 bases between the two ends. CDR3 length: 16 amino acids. CDR3 region: CASSYSPAAVNYGYTF. The DNA of the CDR3 is TGTGCCAGCAGTTACTCGCCCGCAGCCGTTAACTATGGCTACACCTTC.

This clonotype was seen ten or more times. The chain recombines TRBV20-1 with TRBJ2-1; D may correspond to TRBD1 or TRBD2 (5 bases each). The V end lost 4 bases, the J end lost 8 bases, and 15 bases lay between the germline ends. The CDR3 contains 13 residues. In germline, CDR1 is DFQATT, CDR2 SNEGSKA (reference sequence). The CDR3 reads CSAMGRRTDEQFF. CDR3 DNA: TGCAGTGCTATGGGACGGCGAACTGATGAGCAGTTCTTC.

The rearrangement links TRBV6-1 to TRBJ2-1, with 9 bases matching TRBD2. This CDR3 contains 15 residues. Per the germline V gene, CDR1 is MNHNS and CDR2 is SASEGT. The J segment lost 10 bases and the V segment lost 7 bases, leaving 14 bases of the junction unmatched. In DNA, the CDR3 is TGTGCCAGCACTGCTCTGGCGGGGGGGCCAATAGAGCAGTTCTTC. Protein: CASTALAGGPIEQFF.

Many counts were recorded for this clonotype. This sequence joins TRBV28 and TRBJ1-2; D perhaps matches TRBD1 (5 bases). V shed 5 bases and J shed 10 bases, with 11 bases lying between them. CDR3 size: 11 residues. CDR1 and CDR2 (germline): MDHEN, SYDVKM. This CDR3 is CASSPRGSYTF. The CDR3 DNA reads TGTGCCAGCAGTCCTAGGGGATCCTACACCTTC.

V is TRBV6-1 and J is TRBJ2-3, with 12 positions matching TRBD2. Trimming cost V 1 base and J 3 bases; bases outside gene matches: 8. Germline loops: CDR1 MNHNS, CDR2 SASEGT. This CDR3 has 18 residues. CDR3: CASSEEGLAGGWTDTQYF. DNA of the CDR3: TGTGCCAGCAGTGAAGAGGGGCTAGCGGGGGGGTGGACAGATACGCAGTATTTT.

V is TRBV28 and J is TRBJ2-3; TRBD1 is a possible D gene (6 bases). Trimming cost V 3 bases and J 0 bases, with 13 bases left between them. Looked up from germline, CDR1 is MDHEN and CDR2 is SYDVKM. CDR3 length: 16 amino acids. The CDR3 sequence: CASSFGGLSSTDTQYF. CDR3 nucleotides: TGTGCCAGCAGTTTTGGGGGCCTTTCTAGCACAGATACGCAGTATTTT.

This clonotype was detected ten times or more. The V and J genes are TRBV20-1 and TRBJ2-3; 8 bases are a match to TRBD2. The CDR3 is 16 amino acids. V gave up 3 bases and J gave up 0 bases; unmatched junction bases: 8. Looked up from germline, CDR1 is DFQATT and CDR2 is SNEGSKA (reference sequence). The CDR3 nucleotides read TGCAGTGCTAGTCCCACTAGCGGTCCTAGCACAGATACGCAGTATTTT. It yields the protein CSASPTSGPSTDTQYF.

This clonotype has ten or more counts. The chain combines TRBV28 with TRBJ2-1; 8 nucleotides match TRBD2. The CDR3 is 12 residues long. CDR1 is MDHEN, CDR2 SYDVKM, per germline. The ends lost 8 bases at V and 8 bases at J; junction bases unmatched: 5. The DNA for the CDR3 is TGTGCCAGCGAACGGGAGGGTTATGAGCAGTTCTTC. This sequence encodes CASEREGYEQFF.

This clonotype has at least ten counts. V usage is TRBV12-3 or TRBV12-4 and J usage is TRBJ1-5; D is unresolved. Trimming shortened V by 1 base and J by 4 bases, and 8 bases separated the two germline ends. The CDR3 has 14 amino acids. CDR3 sequence reads: CASSLGSPNQPQHF. CDR3 nucleotide sequence: TGTGCCAGCAGTTTAGGGTCGCCAAATCAGCCCCAGCATTTT.

This clonotype came up many times. The chain recombines TRBV6-1 with TRBJ1-5; perhaps TRBD1 as D (6 bases). The CDR3 loop spans 19 amino acids. Germline loops: CDR1 MNHNS, CDR2 SASEGT. Between the trimmed V and J ends, which lost 2 bases and 0 bases, there was a span of 20 bases. The chain's CDR3 is CASSERQMSWTDSNQPQHF. DNA of the CDR3: TGTGCCAGCAGTGAAAGGCAGATGTCGTGGACAGATAGCAATCAGCCCCAGCATTTT.

The chain employs TRBV7-6 and TRBJ2-2, with D uncertain. This CDR3 is built from 15 residues. Germline V gene lookup returns CDR1 SGHVS and CDR2 FNYEAQ. Trimming cost V 5 bases and J 2 bases, with 12 bases left between them. The DNA of the CDR3 is TGTGCCAGCAGCCCTCAGACGGACAACACCGGGGAGCTGTTTTTT. It encodes CASSPQTDNTGELFF.

The chain has TRBV6-1 and TRBJ1-2, with D hard to call. Germline assignment: CDR1 MNHNS and CDR2 SASEGT. Trimming removed 2 bases from V and 6 bases from J, with 7 bases in between. CDR3 length: 12 amino acids. The CDR3 is CASSESGDGYTF. Written as DNA, the CDR3 is TGTGCCAGCAGTGAAAGTGGGGATGGCTACACCTTC.

This clonotype was observed a handful of times. The chain uses TRBV7-2 and TRBJ1-3; D is unresolved. Between the trimmed V and J ends, which lost 5 bases and 2 bases, there was a span of 10 bases. The CDR3 has 14 residues. Germline V gives CDR1 SGHTA, CDR2 FQGNSA. In nucleotides, the CDR3 is TGTGCCAGCAGCCTGGACGGACCTGGAAACACCATATATTTT. Translating gives CASSLDGPGNTIYF.